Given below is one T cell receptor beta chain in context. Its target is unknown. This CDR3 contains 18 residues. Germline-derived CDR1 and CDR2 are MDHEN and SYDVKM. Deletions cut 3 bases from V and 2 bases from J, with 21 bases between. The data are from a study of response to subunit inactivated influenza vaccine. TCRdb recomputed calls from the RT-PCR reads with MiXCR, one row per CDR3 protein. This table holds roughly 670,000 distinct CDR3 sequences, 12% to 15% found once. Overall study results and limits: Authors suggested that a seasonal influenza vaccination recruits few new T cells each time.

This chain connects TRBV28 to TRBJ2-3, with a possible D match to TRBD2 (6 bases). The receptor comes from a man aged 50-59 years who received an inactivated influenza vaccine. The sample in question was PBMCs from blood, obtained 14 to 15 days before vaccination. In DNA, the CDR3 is TGTGCCAGCAGTTTGGTTTTAGGCGTGGCTAGCGACACAGATACGCAGTATTTT. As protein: CASSLVLGVASDTDTQYF. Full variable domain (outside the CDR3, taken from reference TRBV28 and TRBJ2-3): DVKVTQSSRYLVKRTGEKVFLECVQDMDHENMFWYRQDPGLGLRLIYFSYDVKMKEKGDIPEGYSVSREKKERFSLILESASTNQTSMYLCASSLVLGVASDTDTQYFGPGTRLTVL.